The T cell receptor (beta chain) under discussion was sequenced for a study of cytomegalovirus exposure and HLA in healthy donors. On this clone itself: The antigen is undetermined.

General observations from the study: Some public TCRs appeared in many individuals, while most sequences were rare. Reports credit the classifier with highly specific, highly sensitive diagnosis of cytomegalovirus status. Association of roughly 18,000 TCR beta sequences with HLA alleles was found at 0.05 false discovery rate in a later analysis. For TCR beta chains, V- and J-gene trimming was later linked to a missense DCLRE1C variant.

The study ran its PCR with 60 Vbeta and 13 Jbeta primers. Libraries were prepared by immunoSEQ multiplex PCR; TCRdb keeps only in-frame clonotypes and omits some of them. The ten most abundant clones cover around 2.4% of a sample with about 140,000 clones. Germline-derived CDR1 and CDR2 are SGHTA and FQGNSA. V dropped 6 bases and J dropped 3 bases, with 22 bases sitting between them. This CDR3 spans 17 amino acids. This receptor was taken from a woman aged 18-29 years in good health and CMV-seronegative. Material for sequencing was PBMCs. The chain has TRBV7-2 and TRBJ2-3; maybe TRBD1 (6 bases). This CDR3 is CASRPVWGRRSTDTQYF. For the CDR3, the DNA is TGTGCCAGCAGACCAGTCTGGGGGCGCAGGTCAACAGATACGCAGTATTTT.